These 18 T cell receptor beta chains were all obtained from the same sample, sequenced in a study of T-cell reconstitution after alpha-beta-depleted transplantation in children. Unique molecular identifiers featured in how the TCRbeta library was prepared. TCRdb itself ran the PCR reads through MiXCR, one entry per CDR3 protein. Among about 77,000 distinct CDR3 sequences listed, less than 20% were seen once. This material consisted of PBMCs, mostly from graft donor cells, taken 360 days after TCRalphabeta/CD19-depleted stem cell transplant. Source of these receptors: a male patient under 10 years old who had a stem cell transplant for acute lymphoblastic leukemia, so the T cells may come from the graft donor.

The V and J genes are TRBV5-6 and TRBJ2-1, with TRBD2 matching 7 bases. The V gene end was trimmed by 0 bases and the J gene end by 5 bases; junction bases not matched to a gene: 2. Germline CDR1 is SGHDT and CDR2 is YYEEEE. This CDR3 spans 14 amino acids. The CDR3 is CASSLGTRHNEQFF. CDR3 DNA sequence: TGTGCCAGCAGCTTGGGGACTAGACACAATGAGCAGTTCTTC.

This clonotype has more than one count but fewer than ten. The V and J genes are TRBV5-1 and TRBJ2-5, with D perhaps being TRBD1 or TRBD2 (5 bases each). From germline, CDR1 is SGHRS and CDR2 YFSETQ. The V end lost 5 bases, the J end lost 1 base, and 15 bases lay between the germline ends. The CDR3 sequence is 15 residues long. The CDR3 DNA reads as TGCGCCAGCAGTTTTCTCGTGGGGACCCAAGAGACCCAGTACTTC. This gives the protein CASSFLVGTQETQYF.

This clonotype was observed a few times. This chain connects TRBV7-9 to TRBJ2-5, with 9 bases that match TRBD2. The V and J ends lost 6 bases and 5 bases, in that order; junction bases with no gene match: 7. The CDR3 covers 14 residues. Germline values: CDR1 SEHNR, CDR2 FQNEAQ (reference sequence). The CDR3 sequence: CASRIAGVRETQYF. CDR3 nucleotides: TGTGCCAGCAGAATAGCGGGAGTAAGGGAGACCCAGTACTTC. Full variable domain (missing parts from reference TRBV7-9 and TRBJ2-5): DTGVSQNPRHKITKRGQNVTFRCDPISEHNRLYWYRQTLGQGPEFLTYFQNEAQLEKSRLLSDRFSAERPKGSFSTLEIQRTEQGDSAMYLCASRIAGVRETQYFGPGTRLLVL.

V gene TRBV7-9 combines with J gene TRBJ1-4, with D possibly matching TRBD1 (6 bases). This CDR3 is 14 amino acids long. V was shortened by 5 bases and J by 5 bases, with 12 bases between the two germline ends. Germline V CDR1 and CDR2: SEHNR, FQNEAQ (reference sequence). The CDR3 is CASSPDSRNEKLFF. The CDR3 DNA follows: TGTGCCAGCAGCCCGGACAGCCGAAATGAAAAACTGTTTTTT.

V gene TRBV6-1 combines with J gene TRBJ2-3, with TRBD2 identical over 13 bases. The CDR3 runs 21 residues. The ends lost 2 bases at V and 3 bases at J; junction bases unmatched: 17. CDR1 and CDR2 from the germline V gene are MNHNS and SASEGT. The CDR3 DNA reads as TGTGCCAGCAGTGAACACCCCGGGACCCGAGGGACTAGCGGGACTACAGATACGCAGTATTTT. It translates to CASSEHPGTRGTSGTTDTQYF.

The rearrangement joins TRBV10-3 to TRBJ2-1; TRBD2 is a possible D gene (6 bases). V was cut by 5 bases and J by 7 bases, with 21 bases left in between. CDR1 is ENHRY and CDR2 is SYGVKD in the germline V gene. The CDR3 loop spans 16 amino acids. For the CDR3, the DNA is TGTGCCATCAGTCACGGGGCCTCGGGAGCATTGAATGAGCAGTTCTTC. Protein: CAISHGASGALNEQFF.

This clonotype was detected ten times or more. The chain employs TRBV12-3 or TRBV12-4 and TRBJ2-1, with 8 bases that match TRBD1. Trimming at V came to 2 bases and at J to 6 bases, leaving 0 bases not matched to a gene. This CDR3 spans 13 amino acids. CDR3 in DNA: TGTGCCAGCAGTTTAACAGGGGGCAATGAGCAGTTCTTC. It codes for CASSLTGGNEQFF.

J is TRBJ2-7 and V is TRBV7-6; D is ambiguous. In germline, CDR1 is SGHVS, CDR2 FNYEAQ. This CDR3 spans 14 amino acids. V gave up 0 bases and J gave up 1 base, with 7 bases separating them. The CDR3 reads CASSLAPRSYEQYF. Here the CDR3 DNA reads TGTGCCAGCAGCTTAGCACCCAGGTCCTACGAGCAGTACTTC. The complete variable domain, with remaining parts taken from reference TRBV7-6 and TRBJ2-7, reads GAGVSQSPRYKVTKRGQDVALRCDPISGHVSLYWYRQALGQGPEFLTYFNYEAQQDKSGLPNDRFSAERPEGSISTLTIQRTEQRDSAMYRCASSLAPRSYEQYFGPGTRLTVT.

V gene TRBV2 combines with J gene TRBJ2-7, with 9 bases identical to TRBD1. Germline V gives CDR1 SNHLY, CDR2 FYNNEI. Germline trimming cut 4 bases from V and 2 bases from J; bases unmatched to any gene: 3. This CDR3 comprises 14 residues. CDR3 nucleotide sequence: TGTGCCAGCAGTGGAAGGACAGGGGCCTACGAGCAGTACTTC. Translation gives CASSGRTGAYEQYF. Complete variable domain (other parts from reference TRBV2 and TRBJ2-7): EPEVTQTPSHQVTQMGQEVILRCVPISNHLYFYWYRQILGQKVEFLVSFYNNEISEKSEIFDDQFSVERPDGSNFTLKIRSTKLEDSAMYFCASSGRTGAYEQYFGPGTRLTVT.

The chain recombines TRBV5-1 with TRBJ2-2; D is possibly TRBD2 (6 bases). Trimming took off 2 bases at V and 4 bases at J, with 12 bases between the two ends. The germline V gene encodes CDR1 SGHRS and CDR2 YFSETQ. This CDR3 contains 15 residues. The CDR3 spells CASSLAGLSTGELFF. The CDR3 region has the DNA TGCGCCAGCAGCTTAGCAGGACTATCCACCGGGGAGCTGTTTTTT.

The chain links TRBV12-3 or TRBV12-4 to TRBJ2-1; 7 bases agree with TRBD2. Losses at the gene ends were 6 bases for V and 5 bases for J; bases not matched to a gene: 7. This CDR3 spans 14 amino acids. The DNA of the CDR3 is TGTGCCAGCAGGTGGGAGGGCTCTAACAATGAGCAGTTCTTC. Its translation: CASRWEGSNNEQFF.

This clonotype was seen a handful of times. The rearrangement uses TRBV20-1 and TRBJ2-5, with 9 bases matching TRBD2. The CDR3 contains 13 residues. Germline CDR1 and CDR2: DFQATT and SNEGSKA (reference sequence). V was clipped by 4 bases and J by 12 bases; unmatched bases: 12. CDR3 protein: CSAKTSGSQWKYF. The CDR3, as DNA: TGCAGTGCTAAGACTAGCGGCTCACAGTGGAAGTACTTC.

The chain recombines TRBV12-3 or TRBV12-4 with TRBJ2-1; no definite D call. V was pared by 3 bases and J by 12 bases, with 15 bases between. The CDR3 loop spans 13 amino acids. CDR3 protein: CASSFPLSGAQFF. The CDR3, as DNA: TGTGCCAGCAGTTTCCCACTCTCCGGTGCGCAGTTCTTC.

The rearrangement links TRBV11-2 to TRBJ2-7; 8 positions match TRBD2. J gave up 1 base and V 5 bases, and 13 bases lay outside the gene matches. The CDR3 is made up of 17 amino acids. Germline V gives CDR1 SGHAT, CDR2 FQNNGV. CDR3 DNA sequence: TGTGCCAGCAGCCTAGCATTTAGCGGGAATGGGTCCTACGAGCAGTACTTC. Protein: CASSLAFSGNGSYEQYF. Drawing the rest from reference TRBV11-2 and TRBJ2-7, the complete variable domain is EAGVAQSPRYKIIEKRQSVAFWCNPISGHATLYWYQQILGQGPKLLIQFQNNGVVDDSQLPKDRFSAERLKGVDSTLKIQPAKLEDSAVYLCASSLAFSGNGSYEQYFGPGTRLTVT.

This clonotype was recorded at least ten times. The genes are TRBV12-3 or TRBV12-4 and TRBJ2-1; D call uncertain. The CDR3 loop spans 11 amino acids. The V end was cut by 7 bases, the J end by 3 bases, with 4 bases between. The DNA for the CDR3 is TGTGCCAGCAAGGGCTACAATGAGCAGTTCTTC. Protein: CASKGYNEQFF.

This clonotype was recorded many times. The V call is TRBV5-1, the J call TRBJ2-3; the D gene is possibly TRBD2 (5 bases). V was cut by 0 bases and J by 3 bases, with 8 bases left in between. CDR1 is SGHRS, CDR2 YFSETQ, per germline. This CDR3 comprises 14 residues. The CDR3 spells CASSLGGRTDTQYF. The CDR3 DNA sequence: TGCGCCAGCAGCTTGGGTGGGAGAACAGATACGCAGTATTTT.

This clonotype has more than one count but fewer than ten. The chain combines TRBV2 with TRBJ2-3; no clear D gene. Germline loops: CDR1 SNHLY, CDR2 FYNNEI. V dropped 9 bases and J dropped 3 bases, with 19 bases sitting between them. The CDR3 runs to 15 residues. CDR3 nucleotides: TGTGCCAGTTCCCTCCCCGGGTCCTCAACAGATACGCAGTATTTT. The encoded protein is CASSLPGSSTDTQYF.

This rearrangement joins TRBV12-3 or TRBV12-4 to TRBJ2-5, with no clear D. V was pared by 2 bases and J by 1 base, with 8 bases between. The CDR3 loop spans 14 amino acids. The CDR3 here is CASSLLVSQETQYF. In nucleotides, the CDR3 is TGTGCCAGCAGTTTACTGGTCAGCCAAGAGACCCAGTACTTC.